These 32 T cell receptor beta chains share one sample of origin, sequenced in a study of blood T cell repertoires in COVID-19. The data were produced by immunoSEQ multiplex PCR, yet TCRdb's version contains in-frame clones alone and is incomplete. The data contain approximately 180,000 clones, roughly 90% of them seen just once; the ten biggest clones take up around 1.4%. Sequencing was carried out using peripheral blood. The receptor set was obtained from a woman between 50 and 59 years old with acute or convalescent COVID-19.

The chain employs TRBV30 and TRBJ1-1, with D possibly TRBD1 on 5 matching bases. Looked up from germline, CDR1 is GTSNPN and CDR2 is SVGIG (reference sequence). The CDR3 totals 14 residues. The ends were cut back, 0 bases at V and 4 bases at J, with 12 bases in the middle. The DNA of the CDR3 is TGTGCCTGGAGTGTAGGCAGGGTGGGCACTGAAGCTTTCTTT. Encoded protein: CAWSVGRVGTEAFF.

This rearrangement joins TRBV30 to TRBJ1-2; TRBD1 aligns across 8 bases. The CDR3 is made up of 12 amino acids. CDR1 is GTSNPN and CDR2 is SVGIG in the germline V gene (reference sequence). The ends lost 3 bases at V and 3 bases at J; junction bases unmatched: 0. The DNA of the CDR3 is TGTGCCTGGAGGGACAGGGACTATGGCTACACCTTC. It codes for CAWRDRDYGYTF.

The rearrangement links TRBV6-5 to TRBJ2-3; 7 bases align to TRBD1. Per the germline V gene, CDR1 is MNHEY and CDR2 is SVGAGI. With 4 bases clipped from V and 4 bases from J, the junction kept 5 bases outside the gene matches. The CDR3 extends over 14 amino acids. This chain's CDR3 is CASSSMTGPDTQYF. The CDR3 nucleotides read TGTGCCAGCAGTTCGATGACAGGGCCAGATACGCAGTATTTT.

Note on this clone: The identical CDR3 is also encoded by other nucleotide sequences in the sample. The J gene is TRBJ1-3, the V gene TRBV13, with D hard to call. The CDR3 covers 15 residues. V was pared by 1 base and J by 0 bases, with 7 bases between. Germline loops: CDR1 PRHDT, CDR2 FYEKMQ (reference sequence). The CDR3 here is CASSLDSSSGNTIYF. DNA of the CDR3: TGTGCCAGCAGCTTAGATTCATCCTCTGGAAACACCATATATTTT. Together with reference TRBV13 and TRBJ1-3, the CDR3 gives the full variable domain: AAGVIQSPRHLIKEKRETATLKCYPIPRHDTVYWYQQGPGQDPQFLISFYEKMQSDKGSIPDRFSAQQFSDYHSELNMSSLELGDSALYFCASSLDSSSGNTIYFGEGSWLTVV.

Worth noting for this clone: The sample contains more than one DNA sequence encoding this CDR3. This rearrangement joins TRBV19 to TRBJ2-5; D unclear. This CDR3 contains 11 residues. CDR1 LNHDA and CDR2 SQIVND come from the germline V gene (reference sequence). The ends were cut back, 4 bases at V and 2 bases at J, with 2 bases in the middle. The CDR3 DNA is TGTGCCAGTAGTACGCAAGAGACCCAGTACTTC. Protein: CASSTQETQYF.

This chain joins TRBV5-4 and TRBJ2-3, with 7 positions matching TRBD1. The CDR3 length is 13 residues. V lost 2 bases to trimming and J lost 4 bases; unmatched junction nucleotides: 1. Germline V CDR1 and CDR2: SGHNT, YYREEE (reference sequence). The CDR3 nucleotides are TGTGCCAGCAGCTTTACAGGGGCAGATACGCAGTATTTT. Its protein product is CASSFTGADTQYF.

The chain joins TRBV7-2 to TRBJ1-2; 7 positions agree with TRBD1. With V trimmed by 1 base and J by 3 bases, 5 bases remained unmatched. The germline V gene encodes CDR1 SGHTA and CDR2 FQGNSA. The CDR3 runs 15 residues. CDR3 nucleotides: TGTGCCAGCAGCTTAGACAGGGGACGTGACTATGGCTACACCTTC. Translation gives CASSLDRGRDYGYTF. The full variable domain, in which reference TRBV7-2 and TRBJ1-2 provide the parts outside the CDR3, is GAGVSQSPSNKVTEKGKDVELRCDPISGHTALYWYRQSLGQGLEFLIYFQGNSAPDKSGLPSDRFSAERTGGSVSTLTIQRTQQEDSAVYLCASSLDRGRDYGYTFGSGTRLTVV.

J is TRBJ1-4 and V is TRBV19; 10 nucleotides line up with TRBD1. CDR3 length: 14 amino acids. Germline V gene lookup returns CDR1 LNHDA and CDR2 SQIVND (reference sequence). Germline trimming cut 6 bases from V and 6 bases from J; bases unmatched to any gene: 4. The CDR3 here is CASSDRGLDEKLFF. The CDR3 bases are TGTGCCAGTAGCGACAGGGGGCTTGATGAAAAACTGTTTTTT. The complete variable domain, with remaining parts taken from reference TRBV19 and TRBJ1-4, reads DGGITQSPKYLFRKEGQNVTLSCEQNLNHDAMYWYRQDPGQGLRLIYYSQIVNDFQKGDIAEGYSVSREKKESFPLTVTSAQKNPTAFYLCASSDRGLDEKLFFGSGTQLSVL.

This clone was detected only once. The chain joins TRBV23-1 to TRBJ1-1, with TRBD1 as a possible D gene (5 bases). TRBV23-1 is marked as an open reading frame, function uncertain. Trimming shortened V by 5 bases and J by 0 bases, and 13 bases separated the two germline ends. The CDR3 totals 15 residues. CDR3 coding DNA: TGCGCCAGCAGTTACCGAGACAGACTGAACACTGAAGCTTTCTTT. Translation gives CASSYRDRLNTEAFF.

The CDR3 coding sequence is TGTGCCAGTAGCGACCGGCAGGGGGAAGGCTATGGCTACACCTTC. It is translated as CASSDRQGEGYGYTF. V and J are TRBV19 and TRBJ1-2; 7 bases are a match to TRBD1. From germline, CDR1 is LNHDA and CDR2 SQIVND (reference sequence). The ends lost 6 bases at V and 4 bases at J; junction bases unmatched: 11. The CDR3 extends over 15 amino acids.

V and J are TRBV10-2 and TRBJ2-5, with no clear D. Germline CDR1 and CDR2: WSHSY and SAAADI. CDR3 length: 13 residues. V was cut by 3 bases and J by 5 bases, with 10 bases left in between. The CDR3 nucleotides are TGCGCCAGCAGTGATTCGACATACGAGACCCAGTACTTC. It is translated as CASSDSTYETQYF.

J is TRBJ1-1 and V is TRBV2; D is ambiguous. Trimming removed 3 bases from V and 3 bases from J, with 2 bases in between. This CDR3 contains 11 residues. Looked up from germline, CDR1 is SNHLY and CDR2 is FYNNEI. In nucleotides, the CDR3 is TGTGCCAGCAGTGACTACACTGAAGCTTTCTTT. This encodes CASSDYTEAFF.

This clone was seen a handful of times. The chain recombines TRBV12-2 with TRBJ1-6; TRBD1 is taken as the D call from the table, unchecked against the DNA. TRBV12-2 is deemed a pseudogene. This CDR3 is built from 18 residues. This chain's CDR3 is CASRLSGQGASYNSPLHF. CDR3 nucleotides: TGTGCAAGTCGCTTATCGGGACAGGGGGCTTCCTATAATTCACCCCTCCACTTT.

This chain joins TRBV2 and TRBJ1-2, with a weak D call TRBD1 (5 bases). The V end was cut by 8 bases, the J end by 0 bases, with 16 bases between. The length of the CDR3 is 15 residues. The germline gives CDR1 SNHLY, CDR2 FYNNEI. The CDR3 reads CASLLQPTANYGYTF. DNA for the CDR3: TGTGCCAGCCTACTCCAACCGACAGCTAACTATGGCTACACCTTC.

This chain uses TRBV7-9 with TRBJ1-2, with 7 bases identical to TRBD1. In germline, CDR1 is SEHNR, CDR2 FQNEAQ (reference sequence). V lost 5 bases and J lost 7; bases outside the gene matches: 4. CDR3 size: 12 residues. The CDR3 nucleotides read TGTGCCAGCAGCCTCGGGACAGTTGGCTACACCTTC. This gives the protein CASSLGTVGYTF.

CDR3 region: CASSQEQGSYGYTF. CDR3 coding DNA: TGTGCCAGCAGCCAAGAACAGGGGAGCTATGGCTACACCTTC. The V gene is TRBV5-6, the J gene TRBJ1-2; 7 bases are shared with TRBD1. V gave up 4 bases and J gave up 4 bases; unmatched junction bases: 7. The CDR3 covers 14 residues. Germline CDR1 reads SGHDT; CDR2 reads YYEEEE.

This clone was found once. CDR3 loop: CASSYSTTDSREAFF. The CDR3 DNA reads TGTGCCAGCAGTTACTCAACGACGGACTCGAGGGAAGCTTTCTTT. V usage is TRBV6-5 and J usage is TRBJ1-1; no firm D call. The germline V gene encodes CDR1 MNHEY and CDR2 SVGAGI. V dropped 0 bases and J dropped 8 bases, with 16 bases sitting between them. The CDR3 extends over 15 amino acids.

The chain carries TRBV11-3 and TRBJ2-7, with D possibly matching TRBD1 (5 bases). The V end lost 1 base, the J end lost 6 bases, and 10 bases lay between the germline ends. The CDR3 sequence is 13 residues long. Per germline, CDR1 SGHNT and CDR2 YENEEA. DNA of the CDR3: TGTGCCAGCAGCTTAGGTTCAGGGTTCGAGCAGTACTTC. Protein sequence: CASSLGSGFEQYF.

This chain connects TRBV7-9 to TRBJ2-2, with 13 bases aligning to TRBD2. CDR3 length equals 16 residues. The germline V gene encodes CDR1 SEHNR and CDR2 FQNEAQ (reference sequence). After removal of 4 bases from V and 7 bases from J, the junction contained 6 bases not matched to a gene. As DNA, the CDR3 is TGTGCCAGCAGCTCCACTAGCGGGAGGGCCCACGGGGAGCTGTTTTTT. This gives the protein CASSSTSGRAHGELFF.

The chain joins TRBV25-1 to TRBJ2-1; TRBD2 agrees at 8 bases. Trimming took 5 bases from V and 0 from J; bases not matched to a gene: 3. The CDR3 covers 15 residues. Germline CDR1 MGHDK, CDR2 SYGVNS. CDR3: CASSRAGVSYNEQFF. The DNA of the CDR3 is TGTGCCAGCAGTAGAGCGGGGGTCTCCTACAATGAGCAGTTCTTC.

This chain links TRBV5-8 with TRBJ2-7; 9 positions match TRBD1. Losses at the gene ends were 1 base for V and 6 bases for J; bases not matched to a gene: 8. From germline, CDR1 is SGHTS and CDR2 YDEGEE. The CDR3 loop spans 15 amino acids. The CDR3 protein is CASSLLQGAPGEQYF. CDR3 DNA sequence: TGTGCCAGCAGCTTGCTACAGGGGGCTCCCGGCGAGCAGTACTTC.

The genes are TRBV7-9 and TRBJ1-2, with D possibly TRBD1 on 6 matching bases. Per the germline V gene, CDR1 is SEHNR and CDR2 is FQNEAQ (reference sequence). This CDR3 is 12 amino acids long. Trimming left V 10 bases short and J 7 bases short, with 16 bases between. The CDR3 here is CATRGENGGYTF. CDR3 DNA sequence: TGTGCCACCAGGGGCGAGAACGGTGGCTACACCTTC.

This clone was recorded only once. The chain employs TRBV6-5 and TRBJ2-7, with D possibly matching TRBD2 (5 bases). The V gene lost 6 bases and the J gene lost 3 bases, with 18 bases spanning the gap. CDR1 and CDR2 (germline): MNHEY, SVGAGI. The CDR3 is made up of 15 amino acids. DNA for the CDR3: TGTGCCAGCAGCCCCGGAGGTTATTTAGGCTACGAGCAGTACTTC. Translation: CASSPGGYLGYEQYF.

V usage is TRBV7-6 and J usage is TRBJ1-3; 8 bases match TRBD1. The CDR3 runs 15 residues. V lost 1 base and J lost 4; bases outside the gene matches: 3. The germline gives CDR1 SGHVS, CDR2 FNYEAQ. CDR3 protein: CASSLEGQGGNTIYF. The CDR3, as DNA: TGTGCCAGCAGCTTAGAAGGACAGGGAGGAAACACCATATATTTT. The full variable domain, rest sourced from reference TRBV7-6 and TRBJ1-3, is GAGVSQSPRYKVTKRGQDVALRCDPISGHVSLYWYRQALGQGPEFLTYFNYEAQQDKSGLPNDRFSAERPEGSISTLTIQRTEQRDSAMYRCASSLEGQGGNTIYFGEGSWLTVV.

The chain joins TRBV6-2 or TRBV6-3 to TRBJ2-7; a weak D match, TRBD1 (5 bases). With 6 bases removed from V and 7 bases from J, the gap between germline ends came to 10 bases. The CDR3 is made up of 11 amino acids. Germline loops: CDR1 MNHEY, CDR2 SVGEGT. The CDR3 DNA sequence: TGTGCCAGCAGCCGACAGCGAGAGCAGTACTTC. It yields the protein CASSRQREQYF.

This clone showed up just once. The J gene is TRBJ1-6, the V gene TRBV30, with D possibly being TRBD1 (5 bases). The germline gives CDR1 GTSNPN, CDR2 SVGIG (reference sequence). Trimming shortened V by 0 bases and J by 0 bases, and 9 bases separated the two germline ends. The CDR3 length is 16 residues. CDR3 in amino acids: CAWSVRQSSYNSPLHF. The CDR3 nucleotides are TGTGCCTGGAGTGTGAGACAGAGCTCCTATAATTCACCCCTCCACTTT.

This chain joins TRBV30 and TRBJ2-7; 11 nucleotides align to TRBD1. The CDR3 has 15 amino acids. Germline V gene sequence: CDR1 GTSNPN, CDR2 SVGIG (reference sequence). The ends lost 3 bases at V and 6 bases at J; junction bases unmatched: 10. The chain's CDR3 is CAWSNRDRGFSEQYF. The CDR3 region has the DNA TGTGCCTGGAGCAATAGGGACAGGGGGTTTAGCGAGCAGTACTTC.

The V gene is TRBV29-1, the J gene TRBJ1-1; 8 bases are shared with TRBD1. Germline V lookup: CDR1 SQVTM, CDR2 ANQGSEA. Trimming cost V 0 bases and J 7 bases; bases outside gene matches: 7. This CDR3 is built from 14 residues. Written as DNA, the CDR3 is TGCAGCGTTGAAGATCAGGGGGCACGTAGTGAAGCTTTCTTT. As protein: CSVEDQGARSEAFF.

The CDR3 nucleotides are TGTGCCAGCAGCCCCAGCAGTGGGACAGTGAATTCACCCCTCCACTTT. Translation: CASSPSSGTVNSPLHF. This rearrangement joins TRBV4-2 to TRBJ1-6; TRBD1 matches at 7 bases. In germline, CDR1 is LGHNA, CDR2 YNFKEQ. The CDR3 totals 16 residues. V dropped 4 bases and J dropped 7; count of bases not matched to a gene: 10.

The table lists this clone with a count of one. V gene TRBV7-9 combines with J gene TRBJ1-6; perhaps TRBD1 as D (6 bases). Per the germline V gene, CDR1 is SEHNR and CDR2 is FQNEAQ (reference sequence). The CDR3 totals 12 residues. Trimming shortened V by 5 bases and J by 9 bases, and 8 bases separated the two germline ends. CDR3 nucleotides: TGTGCCAGCAGCCAGGGGAGTTCACCCCTCCACTTT. Translated, it gives CASSQGSSPLHF.

V gene TRBV7-9 combines with J gene TRBJ1-2; D remains unclear. In germline, CDR1 is SEHNR, CDR2 FQNEAQ (reference sequence). This CDR3 has 14 amino acids. V lost 5 bases to trimming and J lost 7 bases, with 17 bases between them. CDR3 DNA: TGTGCCAGCAGCCTAGAGCGGGCTGAGAGTGGCTACACCTTC. Protein sequence: CASSLERAESGYTF.

The V and J genes are TRBV9 and TRBJ1-3; D is perhaps TRBD1 (6 bases). This CDR3 contains 16 residues. Germline V gene lookup returns CDR1 SGDLS and CDR2 YYNGEE. V was pared by 3 bases and J by 0 bases, with 13 bases between. In DNA form, the CDR3 reads TGTGCCAGCAGCGCCAGGGGTCTCCTCTCTGGAAACACCATATATTTT. This encodes CASSARGLLSGNTIYF.